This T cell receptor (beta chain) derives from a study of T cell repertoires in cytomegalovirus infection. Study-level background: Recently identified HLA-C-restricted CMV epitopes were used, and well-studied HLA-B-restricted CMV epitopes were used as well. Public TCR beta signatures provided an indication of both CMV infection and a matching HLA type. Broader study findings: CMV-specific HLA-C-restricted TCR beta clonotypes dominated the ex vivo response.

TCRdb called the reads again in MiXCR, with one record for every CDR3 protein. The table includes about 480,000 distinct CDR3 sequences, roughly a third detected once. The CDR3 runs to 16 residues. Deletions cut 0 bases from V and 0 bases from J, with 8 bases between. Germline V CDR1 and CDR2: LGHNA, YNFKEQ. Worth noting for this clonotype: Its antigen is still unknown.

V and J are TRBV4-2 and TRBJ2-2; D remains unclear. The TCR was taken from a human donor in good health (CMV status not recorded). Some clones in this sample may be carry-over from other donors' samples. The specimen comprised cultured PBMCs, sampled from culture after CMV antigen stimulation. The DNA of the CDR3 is TGTGCCAGCAGCCAAGAACAGCGACCGAACACCGGGGAGCTGTTTTTT. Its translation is CASSQEQRPNTGELFF.